The TCR beta chain under discussion was sequenced for a study of shared clonotypes between healthy human individuals. Findings of the study overall: Genetic and exposure-history diversity was limited by the few donors.

Trimming cost V 1 base and J 6 bases, with 6 bases left between them. The CDR3 extends over 12 amino acids. CDR1 is KGHSH and CDR2 is LQKENI in the germline V gene. A remark on this clone: Its antigen is unidentified. A far larger clone is just one base off, so this is likely a read error. The sample contains more than one DNA sequence encoding this CDR3.

As handled by the study authors: Filtering differed since immunoSEQ provided only junctions, with no quality scores. The data were produced by immunoSEQ multiplex PCR, yet TCRdb's version contains in-frame clones alone and is incomplete. The V and J calls and the clone size are those of that table, but D and trimming were determined from the DNA. Among approximately 460,000 clones, approximately 77% were seen once, and the ten largest hold approximately 12%. Each of the donors was a healthy adult who was HIV-negative and had not had a recent acute infection or vaccination. The chain has TRBV18 and TRBJ1-1; D not resolved. Sequencing used PBMCs. The sequence derives from a woman between 40 and 50 years old in good health. Some clones in this sample may be carry-over from other donors' samples. The chain's CDR3 is CASSPQGAEAFF. CDR3 sequence (DNA): TGTGCCAGCTCACCACAGGGCGCTGAAGCTTTCTTT.